What follows are 30 T cell receptor beta chains derived from one specimen sequenced in a study of a mutant IDH1 vaccine in newly diagnosed glioma (dated by TCRdb to the early 2020s). The sample's time point label is to be understood as: week 35, safety follow-up. Every vaccine dose consisted of 300 ug of a 20-mer mutant IDH1 peptide in Montanide, administered subcutaneously together with topical imiquimod. Receptor libraries were prepared by the immunoSEQ multiplex PCR assay. TCRdb mirrors the immuneACCESS table, restricted to in-frame sequences. Some clones are absent from its copies; in checked studies, under half trace to an unresolved V gene, and the reason for the others is unknown. The sample table records some 63,000 clones; about 73% of these occur just once. Over 4% of the sample belongs to the ten largest clones. What these receptors recognize is not known. The specimen comprised PBMCs, sampled from a glioma patient whose treatment included an IDH1 peptide vaccine. These receptors came from a man aged 45-65 years with glioma.

The chain links TRBV6-6 to TRBJ2-3; 11 bases line up with TRBD2. The CDR3 length is 16 residues. The V gene end was trimmed by 2 bases and the J gene end by 5 bases; junction bases not matched to a gene: 6. CDR1 is MNHNY and CDR2 is SVGAGI in the germline V gene (reference sequence). The CDR3 loop is CASSYGLAGGKDTQYF. The CDR3, as DNA: TGTGCCAGCAGTTACGGGCTAGCGGGGGGAAAAGATACGCAGTATTTT.

This clone is medium-sized (0.01 to 0.1%) by share. The chain employs TRBV30 and TRBJ1-6; D is unclear. The V gene's germline CDR1 is GTSNPN and CDR2 SVGIG (reference sequence). There are 15 residues in the CDR3. Trimming left V 2 bases short and J 4 bases short, with 12 bases between. CDR3 coding DNA: TGTGCCTGGAGTAGGAGCAGAGAGTATAATTCACCCCTCCACTTT. Protein product: CAWSRSREYNSPLHF.

This chain links TRBV5-5 with TRBJ1-3; D remains ambiguous. Trimming shortened V by 6 bases and J by 4 bases, and 8 bases separated the two germline ends. Germline assignment: CDR1 SGHKS and CDR2 YYEKEE (reference sequence). CDR3 length: 12 residues. The DNA for the CDR3 is TGTGCCAGCACCCTCGTGGGAAACACCATATATTTT. It encodes CASTLVGNTIYF. Looking up the rest from reference TRBV5-5 and TRBJ1-3 gives the full variable domain: DAGVTQSPTHLIKTRGQQVTLRCSPISGHKSVSWYQQVLGQGPQFIFQYYEKEERGRGNFPDRFSARQFPNYSSELNVNALLLGDSALYLCASTLVGNTIYFGEGSWLTVV.

This clone occurred once. The chain links TRBV9 to TRBJ1-1, with 11 bases fitting TRBD1. V shed 3 bases, J shed 1 base, and the junction held 8 bases outside the gene matches. Germline V CDR1 and CDR2: SGDLS, YYNGEE. The length of the CDR3 is 17 residues. The CDR3 sequence: CASSEGQGAPRNTEAFF. In nucleotides, the CDR3 is TGTGCCAGCAGCGAAGGACAGGGGGCGCCGAGGAACACTGAAGCTTTCTTT.

V is TRBV9 and J is TRBJ2-3; possible D gene TRBD2, 7 bases. The CDR3 consists of 16 residues. Between the trimmed V and J ends, which lost 3 bases and 2 bases, there was a span of 16 bases. Germline CDR1 SGDLS, CDR2 YYNGEE. CDR3: CASSAGLGGATDTQYF. The CDR3 nucleotides are TGTGCCAGCAGCGCCGGTCTGGGGGGGGCCACAGATACGCAGTATTTT.

This chain joins TRBV7-2 and TRBJ2-2; D possibly uses TRBD1 or TRBD2 (5 bases each). Germline CDR1 reads SGHTA; CDR2 reads FQGNSA. The CDR3 is 15 residues long. Trimming shortened V by 5 bases and J by 3 bases, and 13 bases separated the two germline ends. The CDR3 DNA follows: TGTGCCAGCAGCACACCAGGGACCTACACCGGGGAGCTGTTTTTT. Its translation is CASSTPGTYTGELFF.

This clone has only a few counts. The chain combines TRBV4-3 with TRBJ1-5; D not certain. Germline assignment: CDR1 LGHNA and CDR2 YSLEER. Trimming cost V 1 base and J 1 base, with 5 bases left between them. The CDR3 totals 14 residues. The CDR3 DNA reads as TGCGCCAGCAGCCAAGCGACCAGCAATCAGCCCCAGCATTTT. Encoded protein: CASSQATSNQPQHF.

For the CDR3, the DNA is TGCGCCAGCAGGCCGGAACGGGGCGGGGTCATGAACACTGAAGCTTTCTTT. The encoded protein is CASRPERGGVMNTEAFF. V is TRBV5-1 and J is TRBJ1-1; a weak D match, TRBD1 (5 bases). CDR1 is SGHRS, CDR2 YFSETQ, per germline. The CDR3 runs 17 residues. V was shortened by 5 bases and J by 0 bases, with 20 bases between the two germline ends.

The V gene is TRBV19, the J gene TRBJ1-2; D is undetermined. This CDR3 is built from 14 residues. Looked up from germline, CDR1 is LNHDA and CDR2 is SQIVND (reference sequence). Trimming took 6 bases from V and 4 from J, leaving 15 bases between them. The CDR3 region is CASRSKDIAYGYTF. The CDR3 DNA follows: TGTGCCAGTAGGTCTAAAGACATTGCCTATGGCTACACCTTC.

The gene calls are TRBV25-1 and TRBJ2-4; D uncertain. The ends were cut back, 2 bases at V and 2 bases at J, with 7 bases in the middle. The germline V gene encodes CDR1 MGHDK and CDR2 SYGVNS. The CDR3 is 14 residues long. The CDR3 is CASSEEGTKNIQYF. CDR3 sequence (DNA): TGTGCCAGCAGTGAAGAAGGAACCAAAAACATTCAGTACTTC.

The chain carries TRBV9 and TRBJ2-2, with no clear D. Trimming removed 4 bases at V and 1 base at J, with 8 bases between. The CDR3 consists of 14 residues. The germline gives CDR1 SGDLS, CDR2 YYNGEE. The CDR3 is CASSTYRNTGELFF. CDR3 coding DNA: TGTGCCAGCAGCACATACAGGAACACCGGGGAGCTGTTTTTT.

The chain recombines TRBV4-2 with TRBJ2-2; 11 bases agree with TRBD1. Germline values: CDR1 LGHNA, CDR2 YNFKEQ. The CDR3 consists of 15 residues. V lost 1 base and J lost 8; bases outside the gene matches: 3. CDR3 region: CASSQGTGGEGELFF. In nucleotides, the CDR3 is TGTGCCAGCAGCCAAGGGACAGGGGGCGAGGGGGAGCTGTTTTTT.

This clone was seen only a few times. The CDR3 sequence is CASSWDDTYQPQHF. The CDR3 coding sequence is TGTGCCAGCAGCTGGGACGACACCTATCAGCCCCAGCATTTT. This chain connects TRBV7-9 to TRBJ1-5; tentative D call: TRBD1 (5 bases). This CDR3 is built from 14 residues. Trimming took off 4 bases at V and 5 bases at J, with 12 bases between the two ends. Germline loops: CDR1 SEHNR, CDR2 FQNEAQ (reference sequence).

The chain combines TRBV9 with TRBJ2-1; TRBD2 aligns across 8 bases. The ends lost 4 bases at V and 8 bases at J; junction bases unmatched: 2. The CDR3 totals 12 residues. In germline, CDR1 is SGDLS, CDR2 YYNGEE. CDR3 in DNA: TGTGCCAGCAGCCTCGGGGGGGATGAGCAGTTCTTC. It codes for CASSLGGDEQFF.

J is TRBJ2-2 and V is TRBV10-3; 8 bases match TRBD1. This CDR3 is 14 amino acids long. Germline CDR1 ENHRY, CDR2 SYGVKD. J was trimmed by 5 bases and V by 6 bases; bases with no gene match: 5. CDR3 loop: CAISLQGETGELFF. In nucleotides, the CDR3 is TGTGCCATCAGCCTACAGGGGGAGACCGGGGAGCTGTTTTTT.

V is TRBV18 and J is TRBJ2-7; 8 bases agree with TRBD1. Trimming cost V 0 bases and J 4 bases; bases outside gene matches: 2. CDR1 and CDR2 from the germline V gene are KGHSH and LQKENI. This CDR3 has 14 residues. CDR3 DNA sequence: TGTGCCAGCTCACCACCGACAGGGGAGTACGAGCAGTACTTC. It encodes CASSPPTGEYEQYF.

The chain links TRBV27 to TRBJ2-2; tentatively, D is TRBD2 (6 bases). The CDR3 runs 13 residues. Per germline, CDR1 MNHEY and CDR2 SMNVEV (reference sequence). The V end was cut by 1 base, the J end by 6 bases, with 6 bases between. This chain's CDR3 is CASSLWEAGELFF. In nucleotides, the CDR3 is TGTGCCAGCAGTTTATGGGAGGCCGGGGAGCTGTTTTTT.

In this sample, this clone turned up once. The chain is built from TRBV7-8 and TRBJ2-1; D gene ambiguous. With 5 bases removed from V and 2 bases from J, the gap between germline ends came to 7 bases. This CDR3 region has 13 residues. CDR1 SGHVS and CDR2 FQNEAQ come from the germline V gene. The CDR3 bases are TGTGCCAGCAGCCCGAGGACCTACAATGAGCAGTTCTTC. This translates into CASSPRTYNEQFF. Full variable domain (rest looked up from reference TRBV7-8 and TRBJ2-1): GAGVSQSPRYKVAKRGQDVALRCDPISGHVSLFWYQQALGQGPEFLTYFQNEAQLDKSGLPSDRFFAERPEGSVSTLKIQRTQQEDSAVYLCASSPRTYNEQFFGPGTRLTVL.

In this sample, this clone turned up a few times. The genes are TRBV7-9 and TRBJ2-2; tentatively, D is TRBD2 (6 bases). Trimming shortened V by 5 bases and J by 6 bases, and 16 bases separated the two germline ends. CDR1 and CDR2 from the germline V gene are SEHNR and FQNEAQ (reference sequence). There are 15 residues in the CDR3. DNA for the CDR3: TGTGCCAGCAGCCCGCGACTAGGAGGGGCCGGGGAGCTGTTTTTT. Amino acid sequence: CASSPRLGGAGELFF. The full variable domain, with the rest looked up from reference TRBV7-9 and TRBJ2-2, is DTGVSQNPRHKITKRGQNVTFRCDPISEHNRLYWYRQTLGQGPEFLTYFQNEAQLEKSRLLSDRFSAERPKGSFSTLEIQRTEQGDSAMYLCASSPRLGGAGELFFGEGSRLTVL.

This clone occurred a few times. This chain links TRBV9 with TRBJ2-1; TRBD2 matches at 7 bases. CDR3 length: 16 residues. J was trimmed by 5 bases and V by 4 bases; bases with no gene match: 12. Germline assignment: CDR1 SGDLS and CDR2 YYNGEE. The chain's CDR3 is CASSPSAGLADNEQFF. DNA for the CDR3: TGTGCCAGCAGCCCATCTGCGGGGCTAGCGGACAATGAGCAGTTCTTC.

This chain joins TRBV5-4 and TRBJ2-5; 8 nucleotides align to TRBD1. Unmatched junction bases numbered 8, after V lost 4 bases and J lost 3 bases. The germline gives CDR1 SGHNT, CDR2 YYREEE (reference sequence). This CDR3 has 15 residues. CDR3 nucleotides: TGTGCCAGCAGCGGGACCCCGACAGGGGAAGAGACCCAGTACTTC. Protein product: CASSGTPTGEETQYF.

This chain connects TRBV30 to TRBJ2-5, with D maybe TRBD2 (6 bases). V was pared by 0 bases and J by 1 base, with 12 bases between. Per germline, CDR1 GTSNPN and CDR2 SVGIG (reference sequence). CDR3 size: 15 residues. The CDR3 coding sequence is TGTGCCTGGAGTGTAAATGCGGGGCCCCAAGAGACCCAGTACTTC. This translates into CAWSVNAGPQETQYF.

The V call is TRBV7-9, the J call TRBJ1-1; D is uncertain. The length of the CDR3 is 14 residues. Trimming left V 1 base short and J 1 base short, with 7 bases between. CDR1 SEHNR and CDR2 FQNEAQ come from the germline V gene (reference sequence). The CDR3 DNA reads as TGTGCCAGCAGCTTAGTAGCCGGGAACACTGAAGCTTTCTTT. This translates into CASSLVAGNTEAFF.

This clone showed up many times. The genes are TRBV2 and TRBJ2-1; possibly TRBD1 for D (6 bases). CDR1 is SNHLY and CDR2 is FYNNEI in the germline V gene. The CDR3 runs 12 residues. The V gene lost 5 bases and the J gene lost 9 bases, with 11 bases spanning the gap. The CDR3 nucleotides are TGTGCCAGCAGTTGGTGGGGGCCTGAGCAGTTCTTC. Amino acids: CASSWWGPEQFF.

V and J are TRBV4-1 and TRBJ1-1; D unclear. CDR1 and CDR2 from the germline V gene are MGHRA and YSYEKL. Trimming removed 1 base from V and 5 bases from J, with 14 bases in between. The CDR3 covers 15 residues. CDR3 amino acids: CASSQGRGMRTEAFF. The CDR3 DNA reads TGCGCCAGCAGCCAAGGTCGGGGAATGCGGACTGAAGCTTTCTTT.

CDR3 bases: TGTGCCAGCGCTAGAGGGGGCAACCAAGAGACCCAGTACTTC. Its protein product is CASARGGNQETQYF. The chain uses TRBV7-8 and TRBJ2-5; 7 bases agree with TRBD1. Germline V gives CDR1 SGHVS, CDR2 FQNEAQ. J lost 0 bases, V lost 8 bases, and 6 bases had no gene match. There are 14 residues in the CDR3. Using reference TRBV7-8 and TRBJ2-5 for the parts outside the CDR3, the full variable domain is GAGVSQSPRYKVAKRGQDVALRCDPISGHVSLFWYQQALGQGPEFLTYFQNEAQLDKSGLPSDRFFAERPEGSVSTLKIQRTQQEDSAVYLCASARGGNQETQYFGPGTRLLVL.

This clone came up a few times. The V call is TRBV4-2, the J call TRBJ1-4, with no clear D. This CDR3 is built from 12 residues. CDR1 and CDR2 from the germline V gene are LGHNA and YNFKEQ. Trimming cost V 8 bases and J 7 bases, with 11 bases left between them. The CDR3 nucleotides read TGTGCCAGCGGCGATCGGGGTGAAAAACTGTTTTTT. Its protein is CASGDRGEKLFF.

This clone was detected only once. V gene TRBV11-1 combines with J gene TRBJ2-2; 9 bases are a match to TRBD1. V was pared by 5 bases and J by 7 bases, with 8 bases of the junction left unmatched. In germline, CDR1 is SGHAT, CDR2 FQDESV (reference sequence). This CDR3 contains 15 residues. This chain's CDR3 is CASSPGQGGGGELFF. In nucleotides, the CDR3 is TGTGCCAGCAGCCCGGGACAGGGAGGAGGCGGGGAGCTGTTTTTT.

The gene calls are TRBV7-9 and TRBJ1-4; possible D gene TRBD1, 5 bases. Germline V gives CDR1 SEHNR, CDR2 FQNEAQ (reference sequence). V was shortened by 5 bases and J by 7 bases, with 17 bases between the two germline ends. The CDR3 contains 15 residues. The CDR3 loop reads CASSPKVGGPEKLFF. The CDR3 DNA reads TGTGCCAGCAGCCCAAAGGTTGGGGGACCTGAAAAACTGTTTTTT.

The chain employs TRBV2 and TRBJ1-5; D might be TRBD1 (5 bases). From germline, CDR1 is SNHLY and CDR2 FYNNEI. The CDR3 consists of 15 residues. Trimming left V 2 bases short and J 7 bases short, with 15 bases between. This CDR3 is CASSELTGTGQPQHF. The DNA of the CDR3 is TGTGCCAGCAGTGAACTAACAGGAACGGGCCAGCCCCAGCATTTT.